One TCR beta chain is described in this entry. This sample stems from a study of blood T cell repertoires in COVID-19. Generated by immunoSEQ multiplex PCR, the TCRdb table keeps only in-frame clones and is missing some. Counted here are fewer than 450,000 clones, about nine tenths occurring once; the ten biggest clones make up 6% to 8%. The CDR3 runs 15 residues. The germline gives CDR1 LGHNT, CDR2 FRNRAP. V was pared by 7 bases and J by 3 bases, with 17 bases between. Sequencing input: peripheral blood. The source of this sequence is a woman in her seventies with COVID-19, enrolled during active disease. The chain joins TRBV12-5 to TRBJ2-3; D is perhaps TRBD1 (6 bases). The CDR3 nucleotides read TGTGCTAGTGATCACACAGGGAAACGGACAGATACGCAGTATTTT. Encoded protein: CASDHTGKRTDTQYF. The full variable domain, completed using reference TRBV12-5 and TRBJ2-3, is DARVTQTPRHKVTEMGQEVTMRCQPILGHNTVFWYRQTMMQGLELLAYFRNRAPLDDSGMPKDRFSAEMPDATLATLKIQPSEPRDSAVYFCASDHTGKRTDTQYFGPGTRLTVL.